This TCR beta chain was obtained from a study of cytomegalovirus exposure and HLA in healthy donors. About the study: Early released data comprised some 85 million unique TCRs from HLA-typed donors.

The primer mix had 60 Vbeta and 13 Jbeta primers. This table comes from immunoSEQ multiplex PCR, and its TCRdb copy is limited to in-frame clones, with some not included. The sample consists of around 100,000 clones, about four fifths of them appearing once. The germline V gene has CDR1 SGHTA and CDR2 FQGNSA. The length of the CDR3 is 16 residues. V was clipped by 1 base and J by 4 bases; unmatched bases: 8. Study-wide results and caveats: 164 TCR beta chains were listed as cytomegalovirus-associated. Using a false discovery rate of 0.05, a later analysis showed that approximately 17,000 TCR beta sequences were associated with HLA alleles.

A word on this clone: Its antigen is not identified.

This sequence was found in a woman aged 35 to 49 in good health and CMV-seropositive. The sample consisted of PBMCs. The chain uses TRBV7-2 and TRBJ2-7, with 9 bases aligning to TRBD2. The CDR3 protein is CASSLVSTSGLYEQYF. CDR3 DNA sequence: TGTGCCAGCAGCTTAGTTAGTACTAGCGGGCTGTACGAGCAGTACTTC.